This T cell receptor beta chain originates from a study of neoadjuvant anti-PD-1 for oral cavity cancer. The assay was immunoSEQ multiplex PCR, and TCRdb's table has in-frame clones only and misses some. The sample records some 16,000 clones, over 65% being singletons. Patients had HPV-negative, locally advanced oral cavity squamous cell carcinoma. Germline-derived CDR1 and CDR2 are WSHSY and SAAADI. V dropped 5 bases and J dropped 4 bases, with 6 bases sitting between them. CDR3 length: 11 amino acids. J is TRBJ2-7 and V is TRBV10-2; D is undetermined. The clonotype originates from a person aged 35-80 years with oral cavity squamous cell carcinoma. The sequenced sample was PBMCs, obtained before nivolumab (anti-PD-1) treatment. In DNA form, the CDR3 reads TGCGCCAGCAGTTCCCAGTACGAGCAGTACTTC. It is translated as CASSSQYEQYF.